The 32 T cell receptor beta chains presented below share a single source sample, sequenced in a study of blood T cell repertoires in COVID-19. Produced via immunoSEQ multiplex PCR; TCRdb's table is partial and in-frame only. The table records approximately 220,000 clones, around 84% of them present only once. Sequenced: PBMCs or T cells enriched from blood (not recorded which). The receptors shown here come from a man aged 35-49 years who had recovered from COVID-19.

The chain recombines TRBV10-3 with TRBJ2-2, with a tentative D call TRBD2 (6 bases). The V end lost 9 bases, the J end lost 4 bases, and 12 bases lay between the germline ends. The CDR3 is 13 amino acids. The germline CDR1 and CDR2 sequences are ENHRY and SYGVKD. The CDR3 region has the DNA TGTGCCATGGGACTCGGGGGCACCGGGGAGCTGTTTTTT. Its translation is CAMGLGGTGELFF.

The chain is built from TRBV12-3 or TRBV12-4 and TRBJ2-1; D may be TRBD1 (5 bases). Trimming pared 6 bases from V and 7 bases from J, leaving 10 bases between. The CDR3 sequence is 12 residues long. This chain's CDR3 is CASSYPGNEQFF. DNA for the CDR3: TGTGCCAGCAGCTATCCAGGGAATGAGCAGTTCTTC.

This chain links TRBV5-4 with TRBJ2-3; D gene unclear. This CDR3 region has 15 residues. In germline, CDR1 is SGHNT, CDR2 YYREEE (reference sequence). Between the trimmed V and J ends, which lost 4 bases and 0 bases, there was a span of 12 bases. As DNA, the CDR3 is TGTGCCAGCAGCCGTCCTAGTACTAGCACAGATACGCAGTATTTT. Residues: CASSRPSTSTDTQYF.

The chain is built from TRBV6-5 and TRBJ1-4; D is uncertain. This CDR3 has 14 amino acids. Germline V gives CDR1 MNHEY, CDR2 SVGAGI. The V end was cut by 6 bases, the J end by 6 bases, with 14 bases between. CDR3 region: CASRRAQRYEKLFF. CDR3 nucleotide sequence: TGTGCCAGCAGGCGGGCACAGCGATATGAAAAACTGTTTTTT.

The chain recombines TRBV2 with TRBJ1-5, with TRBD1 matching over 8 bases. This CDR3 is built from 15 residues. CDR1 and CDR2 (germline): SNHLY, FYNNEI. With 6 bases clipped from V and 0 bases from J, the junction kept 4 bases outside the gene matches. CDR3 in DNA: TGTGCCAGCAGGTTCGACAGGGGTAGCAATCAGCCCCAGCATTTT. It is translated as CASRFDRGSNQPQHF.

The gene calls are TRBV28 and TRBJ2-1; 7 bases fit TRBD1. With 4 bases clipped from V and 3 bases from J, the junction kept 9 bases outside the gene matches. Looked up from germline, CDR1 is MDHEN and CDR2 is SYDVKM. CDR3 size: 16 residues. CDR3 in DNA: TGTGCCAGCAGTTCACAGGGGCTGGGGCACTACAATGAGCAGTTCTTC. This translates into CASSSQGLGHYNEQFF. Complete variable domain (other parts from reference TRBV28 and TRBJ2-1): DVKVTQSSRYLVKRTGEKVFLECVQDMDHENMFWYRQDPGLGLRLIYFSYDVKMKEKGDIPEGYSVSREKKERFSLILESASTNQTSMYLCASSSQGLGHYNEQFFGPGTRLTVL.

The rearrangement links TRBV11-2 to TRBJ2-7; 9 bases match TRBD1. Germline values: CDR1 SGHAT, CDR2 FQNNGV. The CDR3 covers 16 residues. Trimming at V came to 4 bases and at J to 3 bases, leaving 10 bases not matched to a gene. CDR3 in DNA: TGTGCCAGCAGCTCGTCGGACAGGGGTTCCCTCTACGAGCAGTACTTC. As protein: CASSSSDRGSLYEQYF. Together with reference TRBV11-2 and TRBJ2-7, the CDR3 gives the full variable domain: EAGVAQSPRYKIIEKRQSVAFWCNPISGHATLYWYQQILGQGPKLLIQFQNNGVVDDSQLPKDRFSAERLKGVDSTLKIQPAKLEDSAVYLCASSSSDRGSLYEQYFGPGTRLTVT.

V and J are TRBV4-1 and TRBJ2-1; 7 bases align to TRBD2. The CDR3 sequence is 16 residues long. Losses at the gene ends were 3 bases for V and 5 bases for J; bases not matched to a gene: 10. Germline V lookup: CDR1 MGHRA, CDR2 YSYEKL. This chain's CDR3 is CASSQALGLADNEQFF. In DNA, the CDR3 is TGCGCCAGCAGCCAGGCCCTAGGGCTAGCGGACAATGAGCAGTTCTTC.

As concerns this clone: The junction does not match germline at one end; this may be a read error. The genes are TRBV6-6 and TRBJ2-5; perhaps TRBD1 as D (6 bases). The germline V gene encodes CDR1 MNHNY and CDR2 SVGAGI (reference sequence). This CDR3 is built from 12 residues. CDR3 protein: CASSYTKGQENF. The CDR3 DNA reads TGTGCCAGCAGTTATACTAAGGGACAAGAGAACTTC.

The CDR3 protein is CASSLPGLAGDRLINEQFF. The CDR3 DNA sequence: TGTGCCAGCAGCCTGCCGGGACTAGCGGGAGATAGGCTGATTAATGAGCAGTTCTTC. V and J are TRBV6-2 or TRBV6-3 and TRBJ2-1; 14 bases fit TRBD2. The CDR3 covers 19 residues. Losses at the gene ends were 6 bases for V and 7 bases for J; bases not matched to a gene: 17. The germline gives CDR1 MNHEY, CDR2 SVGEGT.

CDR3 DNA: TGTGCCAGCTCCCCTAACAGGGCAGGGGAAAAACTGTTTTTT. Residues: CASSPNRAGEKLFF. V is TRBV18 and J is TRBJ1-4; D possibly corresponds to TRBD1 (6 bases). The CDR3 totals 14 residues. Germline assignment: CDR1 KGHSH and CDR2 LQKENI. V gave up 6 bases and J gave up 8 bases, with 16 bases separating them.

The chain joins TRBV11-2 to TRBJ2-1; 10 positions match TRBD2. The V gene end was trimmed by 4 bases and the J gene end by 4 bases; junction bases not matched to a gene: 4. The germline gives CDR1 SGHAT, CDR2 FQNNGV. The CDR3 covers 15 residues. The CDR3 DNA reads as TGTGCCAGCAGCTCCGGACTAGCGGTATACAATGAGCAGTTCTTC. Translated: CASSSGLAVYNEQFF.

The chain joins TRBV5-1 to TRBJ1-5; D gene ambiguous. Germline values: CDR1 SGHRS, CDR2 YFSETQ. This CDR3 has 16 amino acids. Trimming took 4 bases from V and 2 from J, leaving 16 bases between them. The CDR3 reads CASSTGPEVGNQPQHF. DNA of the CDR3: TGCGCCAGCAGCACCGGTCCGGAGGTTGGCAATCAGCCCCAGCATTTT. The full variable domain, with the rest looked up from reference TRBV5-1 and TRBJ1-5, is KAGVTQTPRYLIKTRGQQVTLSCSPISGHRSVSWYQQTPGQGLQFLFEYFSETQRNKGNFPGRFSGRQFSNSRSEMNVSTLELGDSALYLCASSTGPEVGNQPQHFGDGTRLSIL.

The chain carries TRBV3-1 (or the pseudogene TRBV3-2) and TRBJ2-7; 8 bases match TRBD1. The CDR3 has 13 amino acids. J was trimmed by 3 bases and V by 4 bases; bases with no gene match: 2. The germline V gene encodes CDR1 LGHDT and CDR2 YNNKEL (reference sequence). CDR3 loop: CASSPGQVYEQYF. The CDR3 nucleotides are TGTGCCAGCAGCCCGGGACAGGTCTACGAGCAGTACTTC.

J is TRBJ1-3 and V is TRBV5-5; possibly TRBD1 for D (6 bases). The V end lost 3 bases, the J end lost 2 bases, and 12 bases lay between the germline ends. This CDR3 is built from 15 residues. Germline-derived CDR1 and CDR2 are SGHKS and YYEKEE (reference sequence). CDR3 coding DNA: TGTGCCAGCAGCTCCACAGGGAGCGCTGGAAACACCATATATTTT. Its translation is CASSSTGSAGNTIYF.

The gene calls are TRBV7-6 and TRBJ2-7; TRBD1 aligns across 7 bases. This CDR3 has 12 amino acids. Germline V gene lookup returns CDR1 SGHVS and CDR2 FNYEAQ. The V gene end was trimmed by 5 bases and the J gene end by 6 bases; junction bases not matched to a gene: 4. Written as DNA, the CDR3 is TGTGCCAGCAGCCCGACAGGGTTCGAGCAGTACTTC. This translates into CASSPTGFEQYF.

The J gene is TRBJ2-1, the V gene TRBV15; maybe TRBD1 (6 bases). The CDR3 length is 15 residues. CDR1 is LNHNV and CDR2 is YYDKDF in the germline V gene (reference sequence). The V end lost 0 bases, the J end lost 5 bases, and 11 bases lay between the germline ends. The CDR3, as DNA: TGTGCCACCAGCAGAGAATTACAGGGAAACAATGAGCAGTTCTTC. Its translation: CATSRELQGNNEQFF.

V is TRBV3-1 (or the pseudogene TRBV3-2) and J is TRBJ2-7; 13 bases line up with TRBD2. There are 14 residues in the CDR3. Germline V gene lookup returns CDR1 LGHDT and CDR2 YNNKEL (reference sequence). The V gene end was trimmed by 1 base and the J gene end by 7 bases; junction bases not matched to a gene: 1. DNA for the CDR3: TGTGCCAGCAGCCAAGGACTAGCGGGAGGTGAGCAGTACTTC. It translates to CASSQGLAGGEQYF.

This chain uses TRBV7-3 with TRBJ2-1, with 11 bases lining up with TRBD2. The germline CDR1 and CDR2 sequences are SGHTA and FQGTGA. This CDR3 spans 16 amino acids. The trim removed 3 bases at V and 5 bases at J, leaving 6 bases unmatched. The CDR3 DNA sequence: TGTGCCAGCAGCTTGCTACCGGGACTAGCGGACAATGAGCAGTTCTTC. It yields the protein CASSLLPGLADNEQFF.

The chain couples TRBV5-1 to TRBJ2-1, with D perhaps matching TRBD2 (6 bases). Germline loops: CDR1 SGHRS, CDR2 YFSETQ. V was pared by 8 bases and J by 6 bases, with 18 bases between. The CDR3 contains 14 residues. CDR3 sequence reads: CASGGEWSGNEQFF. The CDR3 DNA sequence: TGCGCCAGTGGCGGGGAGTGGTCGGGCAATGAGCAGTTCTTC.

The genes are TRBV5-4 and TRBJ2-2; 8 nucleotides agree with TRBD2. V dropped 5 bases and J dropped 2; count of bases not matched to a gene: 5. Germline V gene data show CDR1 as SGHNT and CDR2 as YYREEE (reference sequence). The CDR3 is made up of 15 amino acids. As DNA, the CDR3 is TGTGCCAGCAGATCCAGCGGGAGTAACACCGGGGAGCTGTTTTTT. Protein sequence: CASRSSGSNTGELFF.

V is TRBV11-2 and J is TRBJ2-7, with a possible D match to TRBD2 (6 bases). CDR1 is SGHAT, CDR2 FQNNGV, per germline. Trimming removed 5 bases at V and 4 bases at J, with 12 bases between. The CDR3 runs 13 residues. This CDR3 reads CASSAGPTYEQYF. As DNA, the CDR3 is TGTGCCAGCAGCGCGGGGCCTACTTACGAGCAGTACTTC.

As to this clone: Other DNA variants within this sample encode the same CDR3. The rearrangement links TRBV18 to TRBJ2-7, with a weak D call TRBD1 (6 bases). CDR3 size: 13 residues. V was pared by 3 bases and J by 2 bases, with 8 bases between. The germline V gene encodes CDR1 KGHSH and CDR2 LQKENI. CDR3 residues: CASSPGQTYEQYF. CDR3 coding DNA: TGTGCCAGCTCACCCGGACAGACCTACGAGCAGTACTTC.

The CDR3 nucleotides read TGTGCCAGCAGTTACAACGTAGGGGGCCCGGCGGACCATGCTTTCTTT. It codes for CASSYNVGGPADHAFF. The chain is built from TRBV6-2 or TRBV6-3 and TRBJ1-1, with 7 bases identical to TRBD1. Germline V CDR1 and CDR2: MNHEY, SVGEGT. The V gene end was trimmed by 2 bases and the J gene end by 11 bases; junction bases not matched to a gene: 17. CDR3 size: 16 residues.

The chain links TRBV5-6 to TRBJ1-6; D gene ambiguous. Germline CDR1 and CDR2: SGHDT and YYEEEE. Trimming took 4 bases from V and 10 from J, leaving 9 bases between them. The CDR3 contains 12 residues. CDR3 amino acids: CASSQMGSPLHF. The CDR3 bases are TGTGCCAGCAGCCAAATGGGCTCACCCCTCCACTTT.

This rearrangement joins TRBV15 to TRBJ1-1, with TRBD1 identical over 7 bases. The CDR3 sequence is 13 residues long. Unmatched junction bases numbered 8, after V lost 3 bases and J lost 10 bases. Germline V gene data show CDR1 as LNHNV and CDR2 as YYDKDF (reference sequence). The CDR3 sequence: CATSSDRVGGAFF. For the CDR3, the DNA is TGTGCCACCAGCAGCGACAGGGTTGGTGGAGCTTTCTTT.

The chain employs TRBV15 and TRBJ1-6; perhaps TRBD1 as D (5 bases). The CDR3 sequence is 13 residues long. V lost 8 bases and J 4 bases, leaving 9 bases between the germline ends. Germline V CDR1 and CDR2: LNHNV, YYDKDF (reference sequence). Here the CDR3 reads CATSGGYNSPLHF. CDR3 DNA sequence: TGTGCCACCTCCGGGGGATATAATTCACCCCTCCACTTT.

J is TRBJ1-5 and V is TRBV30; no clear D. The CDR3 spans 13 residues. The germline V gene encodes CDR1 GTSNPN and CDR2 SVGIG (reference sequence). Trimming shortened V by 1 base and J by 7 bases, and 11 bases separated the two germline ends. The CDR3, as DNA: TGTGCCTGGAGTGGACTCCCTACCCAGCCCCAGCATTTT. Protein: CAWSGLPTQPQHF.

This clone was seen only once. The V and J genes are TRBV29-1 and TRBJ2-1; D might be TRBD2 (6 bases). The CDR3 loop spans 14 amino acids. V lost 3 bases and J lost 6, with 15 bases in between. In germline, CDR1 is SQVTM, CDR2 ANQGSEA. As DNA, the CDR3 is TGCAGCGTTGACGGGGGACCGGGACTCAATGAGCAGTTCTTC. Its protein product is CSVDGGPGLNEQFF.

This chain connects TRBV18 to TRBJ2-3, with 7 positions matching TRBD2. The CDR3 length is 14 residues. Germline V gene lookup returns CDR1 KGHSH and CDR2 LQKENI. V lost 2 bases to trimming and J lost 5 bases; unmatched junction nucleotides: 4. CDR3 DNA sequence: TGTGCCAGCTCACCAGGGCCTAGCGGAGATACGCAGTATTTT. This sequence encodes CASSPGPSGDTQYF.

The chain uses TRBV5-5 and TRBJ2-7; D unresolved. The CDR3 runs 15 residues. Trimming left V 2 bases short and J 0 bases short, with 12 bases between. The germline V gene encodes CDR1 SGHKS and CDR2 YYEKEE (reference sequence). The CDR3 protein is CASSFERLPSYEQYF. CDR3 DNA: TGTGCCAGCAGCTTTGAGAGGCTTCCCTCCTACGAGCAGTACTTC.

This clone was counted a single time. This chain joins TRBV18 and TRBJ2-2, with D tentatively TRBD2 (5 bases). The CDR3 runs to 16 residues. Germline loops: CDR1 KGHSH, CDR2 LQKENI. V dropped 3 bases and J dropped 9 bases, with 20 bases sitting between them. The CDR3 spells CASSPQPGSLIRELFF. In DNA, the CDR3 is TGTGCCAGCTCACCCCAACCGGGATCTTTGATCCGGGAGCTGTTTTTT.